One sample yielded the 25 T cell receptor beta chains listed below, sequenced in a study of blood T cell repertoires in COVID-19. Libraries were prepared by immunoSEQ multiplex PCR; TCRdb keeps only in-frame clonotypes and omits some of them. The sample carries about 230,000 clones, 80% to 90% recorded once. The specimen was peripheral blood. The source of these receptors is a man aged 35-49 years with acute or convalescent COVID-19.

The chain is built from TRBV5-1 and TRBJ2-5; TRBD2 aligns across 14 bases. Per germline, CDR1 SGHRS and CDR2 YFSETQ. The CDR3 length is 18 residues. V shed 0 bases, J shed 1 base, and the junction held 5 bases outside the gene matches. The CDR3 loop is CASSLGPGLAGAQETQYF. DNA for the CDR3: TGCGCCAGCAGCTTGGGACCGGGACTAGCGGGGGCCCAAGAGACCCAGTACTTC.

The chain employs TRBV11-2 and TRBJ2-3; TRBD2 matches 9 bases. CDR1 is SGHAT, CDR2 FQNNGV, per germline. Trimming at V came to 2 bases and at J to 2 bases, leaving 14 bases not matched to a gene. CDR3 length equals 19 residues. The CDR3 DNA is TGTGCCAGCAGCTTATCTGGGGGGTTGCGGGGGGGGGACACAGATACGCAGTATTTT. Translation gives CASSLSGGLRGGDTDTQYF.

The gene calls are TRBV7-6 and TRBJ2-3, with 7 positions matching TRBD2. CDR1 and CDR2 (germline): SGHVS, FNYEAQ. The trim removed 1 base at V and 3 bases at J, leaving 1 base unmatched. This CDR3 contains 14 residues. The CDR3 DNA follows: TGTGCCAGCAGCTTAGGGGGACTAACAGATACGCAGTATTTT. Its protein product is CASSLGGLTDTQYF. The full variable domain, its missing parts supplied by reference TRBV7-6 and TRBJ2-3, is GAGVSQSPRYKVTKRGQDVALRCDPISGHVSLYWYRQALGQGPEFLTYFNYEAQQDKSGLPNDRFSAERPEGSISTLTIQRTEQRDSAMYRCASSLGGLTDTQYFGPGTRLTVL.

The genes are TRBV13 and TRBJ1-2; 9 bases line up with TRBD1. Losses at the gene ends were 4 bases for V and 4 bases for J; bases not matched to a gene: 10. The CDR3 has 16 amino acids. The V gene's germline CDR1 is PRHDT and CDR2 FYEKMQ (reference sequence). CDR3 coding DNA: TGTGCCAGCAGCTATAACCGGGACAGGGTTTCCTATGGCTACACCTTC. Encoded protein: CASSYNRDRVSYGYTF.

This sequence joins TRBV7-9 and TRBJ1-1; perhaps TRBD1 as D (5 bases). The ends were cut back, 3 bases at V and 5 bases at J, with 10 bases in the middle. The CDR3 length is 13 residues. Germline V gives CDR1 SEHNR, CDR2 FQNEAQ (reference sequence). The CDR3 loop is CASSLEGATEAFF. In DNA form, the CDR3 reads TGTGCCAGCAGCTTGGAAGGGGCAACTGAAGCTTTCTTT.

This clone turned up a few times. This chain links TRBV6-5 with TRBJ1-1; D may be TRBD1 (6 bases). CDR1 is MNHEY and CDR2 is SVGAGI in the germline V gene. The CDR3 sequence is 15 residues long. With 0 bases removed from V and 4 bases from J, the gap between germline ends came to 12 bases. DNA for the CDR3: TGTGCCAGCAGTTACTCCACAGGGCTAGTCACTGAAGCTTTCTTT. Amino acids: CASSYSTGLVTEAFF.

The V gene is TRBV7-2, the J gene TRBJ1-1; perhaps TRBD1 as D (6 bases). The CDR3 contains 14 residues. Trimming removed 1 base at V and 4 bases at J, with 10 bases between. Germline CDR1 and CDR2: SGHTA and FQGNSA. As DNA, the CDR3 is TGTGCCAGCAGCTTAGTGGGGGCGGCCACTGAAGCTTTCTTT. It encodes CASSLVGAATEAFF.

The chain couples TRBV2 to TRBJ1-2; 8 nucleotides agree with TRBD1. Germline V CDR1 and CDR2: SNHLY, FYNNEI. This CDR3 contains 12 residues. V shed 6 bases and J 7 bases; nucleotides not matched to a gene: 4. CDR3 sequence (DNA): TGTGCCAGCAGACCGGACAGGGCTGGCTACACCTTC. Protein sequence: CASRPDRAGYTF. The complete variable domain, with remaining parts taken from reference TRBV2 and TRBJ1-2, reads EPEVTQTPSHQVTQMGQEVILRCVPISNHLYFYWYRQILGQKVEFLVSFYNNEISEKSEIFDDQFSVERPDGSNFTLKIRSTKLEDSAMYFCASRPDRAGYTFGSGTRLTVV.

The CDR3 is CASSRFTGGNQPQHF. CDR3 sequence (DNA): TGTGCCAGCAGTCGCTTCACAGGGGGCAATCAGCCCCAGCATTTT. The rearrangement links TRBV6-5 to TRBJ1-5; 7 bases line up with TRBD1. The CDR3 contains 15 residues. J was trimmed by 2 bases and V by 5 bases; bases with no gene match: 6. CDR1 is MNHEY and CDR2 is SVGAGI in the germline V gene.

There are a few counts of this clone. V and J are TRBV4-1 and TRBJ2-7; a possible D gene is TRBD2 (6 bases). The CDR3 totals 16 residues. V shed 4 bases and J shed 0 bases, with 16 bases lying between them. Germline V CDR1 and CDR2: MGHRA, YSYEKL. The CDR3 sequence: CASSRGGTYGSYEQYF. The CDR3 DNA follows: TGCGCCAGCAGCCGGGGAGGCACGTATGGCTCCTACGAGCAGTACTTC.

V usage is TRBV6-4 and J usage is TRBJ2-5; 11 bases are a match to TRBD2. The CDR3 consists of 15 residues. CDR1 is MRHNA, CDR2 SNTAGT, per germline. With V trimmed by 2 bases and J by 2 bases, 1 base remained unmatched. The CDR3 here is CASSDVAGGQETQYF. The CDR3 DNA reads as TGTGCCAGCAGTGACGTAGCGGGGGGGCAAGAGACCCAGTACTTC.

This clone was detected a few times. The V gene is TRBV9, the J gene TRBJ2-5; 10 bases are shared with TRBD2. The CDR3 loop spans 15 amino acids. V gave up 4 bases and J gave up 5 bases; unmatched junction bases: 8. CDR1 and CDR2 from the germline V gene are SGDLS and YYNGEE. In DNA form, the CDR3 reads TGTGCCAGCAGCCCGACTAGCGGGTGGAGTGAGACCCAGTACTTC. Its translation is CASSPTSGWSETQYF.

A few counts support this clone. This chain uses TRBV29-1 with TRBJ1-1, with a tentative D call TRBD1 (5 bases). The CDR3 is 14 amino acids. Germline V gives CDR1 SQVTM, CDR2 ANQGSEA. Trimming pared 1 base from V and 4 bases from J, leaving 13 bases between. The CDR3, as DNA: TGCAGCGTTGAAGGGGTGGGGCGGCGCACTGAAGCTTTCTTT. It yields the protein CSVEGVGRRTEAFF.

The chain is built from TRBV30 and TRBJ2-7; D ambiguous. This CDR3 spans 12 amino acids. Germline lookup yields CDR1 GTSNPN and CDR2 SVGIG (reference sequence). The V end lost 4 bases, the J end lost 6 bases, and 13 bases lay between the germline ends. CDR3 DNA sequence: TGTGCCTGGACCACCGGGTTTAGCGAGCAGTACTTC. This sequence encodes CAWTTGFSEQYF.

The chain employs TRBV12-2 and TRBJ2-7; the D call of TRBD2 is as the table states it, not checked on the DNA. TRBV12-2 is tagged as a pseudogene. This CDR3 has 15 residues. As DNA, the CDR3 is TGTGCAAGTCGCTTAGGAGGGTTGAAGGATAACGAGCAGTACTTC. Its protein is CASRLGGLKDNEQYF.

The genes are TRBV5-5 and TRBJ1-4; TRBD1 is a possible D gene (6 bases). Germline lookup yields CDR1 SGHKS and CDR2 YYEKEE (reference sequence). The CDR3 totals 16 residues. The V end lost 4 bases, the J end lost 8 bases, and 21 bases lay between the germline ends. CDR3 loop: CASSQEAQGRGEKLFF. CDR3 sequence (DNA): TGTGCCAGCAGCCAGGAGGCCCAGGGGAGAGGAGAAAAACTGTTTTTT.

The chain uses TRBV2 and TRBJ1-4; D uncertain. V was cut by 4 bases and J by 8 bases, with 5 bases left in between. From germline, CDR1 is SNHLY and CDR2 FYNNEI. The CDR3 sequence is 11 residues long. The CDR3 bases are TGTGCCAGCAGTGGGGCGGAAAAACTGTTTTTT. Its protein product is CASSGAEKLFF.

This chain's CDR3 is CASSPTTGLMYEQFF. The DNA of the CDR3 is TGTGCCAGCTCACCTACCACAGGGCTGATGTATGAGCAGTTCTTC. The chain carries TRBV18 and TRBJ2-1; weak D call: TRBD1 (6 bases). The CDR3 contains 15 residues. Deletions cut 3 bases from V and 8 bases from J, with 17 bases between. Germline CDR1 KGHSH, CDR2 LQKENI.

V usage is TRBV5-1 and J usage is TRBJ1-4, with 10 bases fitting TRBD1. CDR1 is SGHRS and CDR2 is YFSETQ in the germline V gene. V lost 0 bases, J lost 8 bases, and 7 bases stayed unmatched. There are 16 residues in the CDR3. As DNA, the CDR3 is TGCGCCAGCAGCTTGGAGGGGACAGGGGCGTACGAAAAACTGTTTTTT. Translation: CASSLEGTGAYEKLFF.

This clone was observed a single time. The genes are TRBV29-1 and TRBJ2-5, with D possibly being TRBD1 (6 bases). The germline CDR1 and CDR2 sequences are SQVTM and ANQGSEA. The germline V and J ends were trimmed by 2 bases and 5 bases, with 15 bases remaining between them. This CDR3 has 14 residues. CDR3 sequence: CSVETGQSMETQYF. CDR3 coding DNA: TGCAGCGTTGAAACAGGACAGTCTATGGAGACCCAGTACTTC.

The count of this clone is one. This chain links TRBV18 with TRBJ2-3; 8 nucleotides agree with TRBD1. The V and J ends lost 3 bases and 4 bases, in that order; junction bases with no gene match: 9. The CDR3 covers 16 residues. The germline V gene encodes CDR1 KGHSH and CDR2 LQKENI. In nucleotides, the CDR3 is TGTGCCAGCTCACCCGCTGCGACAGGGGACGCAGATACGCAGTATTTT. This codes for CASSPAATGDADTQYF.

The rearrangement uses TRBV5-4 and TRBJ1-1; TRBD1 aligns across 7 bases. From germline, CDR1 is SGHNT and CDR2 YYREEE (reference sequence). V was clipped by 0 bases and J by 9 bases; unmatched bases: 8. The CDR3 totals 14 residues. The CDR3 nucleotides read TGTGCCAGCAGCTTGGAAGGGGCAGGGGGGAAAGCTTTCTTT. Translated, it gives CASSLEGAGGKAFF.

The genes are TRBV7-3 and TRBJ2-2; no firm D call. The CDR3 consists of 14 residues. CDR1 SGHTA and CDR2 FQGTGA come from the germline V gene. Trimming pared 1 base from V and 3 bases from J, leaving 6 bases between. Here the CDR3 DNA reads TGTGCCAGCAGCTTAAACGGTTACACCGGGGAGCTGTTTTTT. This codes for CASSLNGYTGELFF.

The chain uses TRBV9 and TRBJ1-4; possible D gene TRBD1, 5 bases. The V gene's germline CDR1 is SGDLS and CDR2 YYNGEE. The CDR3 is made up of 15 amino acids. The V and J ends lost 0 bases and 6 bases respectively, with 12 bases between them. CDR3 nucleotide sequence: TGTGCCAGCAGCGTAGGGTCAGGGCAATATGAAAAACTGTTTTTT. Translating gives CASSVGSGQYEKLFF.

In its sample, this clone was seen once. The V and J genes are TRBV23-1 and TRBJ1-4; 9 bases are a match to TRBD1. TRBV23-1 is marked as an open reading frame, function uncertain. The ends lost 2 bases at V and 5 bases at J; junction bases unmatched: 3. The CDR3 runs 15 residues. CDR3 loop: CASSQRTGVNEKLFF. The CDR3 bases are TGCGCCAGCAGTCAACGGACAGGGGTAAATGAAAAACTGTTTTTT.